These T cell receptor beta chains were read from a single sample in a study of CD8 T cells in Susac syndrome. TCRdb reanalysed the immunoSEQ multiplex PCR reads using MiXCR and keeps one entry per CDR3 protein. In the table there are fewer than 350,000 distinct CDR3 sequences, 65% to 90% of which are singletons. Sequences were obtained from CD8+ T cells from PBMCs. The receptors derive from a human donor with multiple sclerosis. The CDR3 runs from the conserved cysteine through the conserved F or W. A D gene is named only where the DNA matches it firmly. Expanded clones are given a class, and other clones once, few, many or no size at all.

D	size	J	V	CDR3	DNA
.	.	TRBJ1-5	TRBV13	CASSSGDSFGNQPQHF	TGTGCCAGCAGCTCAGGGGATTCATTTGGGAATCAGCCCCAGCATTTT
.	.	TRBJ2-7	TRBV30	CAWSWGLGGAEQYF	TGTGCCTGGAGTTGGGGACTTGGGGGGGCCGAGCAGTACTTC
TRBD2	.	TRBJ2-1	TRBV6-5	CASSYSLGTSGINEQFF	TGTGCCAGCAGTTACTCACTCGGGACTAGCGGGATCAATGAGCAGTTCTTC
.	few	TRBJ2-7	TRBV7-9	CASSSARVSSYEQYF	TGTGCCAGCAGCTCAGCGCGGGTTTCCTCCTACGAGCAGTACTTC
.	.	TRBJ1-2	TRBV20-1	CSAHRGLGGYGYTF	TGCAGTGCACATAGGGGTCTGGGGGGCTATGGCTACACCTTC
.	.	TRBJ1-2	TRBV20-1	CSAGPGYTF	TGCAGTGCTGGCCCCGGCTACACCTTC
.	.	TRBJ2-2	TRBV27	CASSLILGSGELFF	TGTGCCAGCAGTTTGATCCTAGGGTCCGGGGAGCTGTTTTTT
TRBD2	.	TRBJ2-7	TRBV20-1	CSARDPRTSVFAYEQYF	TGCAGTGCTAGAGACCCCCGGACTAGCGTCTTTGCCTACGAGCAGTACTTC
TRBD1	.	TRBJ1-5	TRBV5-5	CASSSDRAGNQPQHF	TGTGCCAGCAGCTCGGACAGGGCTGGCAATCAGCCCCAGCATTTT
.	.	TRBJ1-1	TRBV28	CASSLGEDSEAFF	TGTGCCAGCAGTTTGGGTGAAGATTCCGAAGCTTTCTTT
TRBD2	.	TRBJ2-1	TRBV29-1	CSPRTSGTNEQFF	TGCAGCCCAAGGACTAGCGGGACCAATGAGCAGTTCTTC
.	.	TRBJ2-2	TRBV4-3	CASSHVGVEGGGELFF	TGCGCCAGCAGCCATGTCGGGGTGGAGGGTGGCGGGGAGCTGTTTTTT
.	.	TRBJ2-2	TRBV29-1	CSVVSIGELFF	TGCAGCGTTGTTAGTATCGGGGAGCTGTTTTTT
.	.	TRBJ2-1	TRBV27	CASRFRGSSYNEQFF	TGTGCCAGCAGATTCAGGGGCTCTTCCTACAATGAGCAGTTCTTC
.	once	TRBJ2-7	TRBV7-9	CASSLAQMSFYEQYF	TGTGCCAGCAGCTTAGCGCAAATGTCCTTCTACGAGCAGTACTTC
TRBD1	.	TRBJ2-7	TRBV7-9	CASSSLPGQESYEQYF	TGTGCCAGCAGCTCCTTACCGGGACAGGAGAGTTACGAGCAGTACTTC
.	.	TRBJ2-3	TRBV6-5	CASSYLSGSTDTQYF	TGTGCCAGCAGTTACCTATCCGGTTCCACAGATACGCAGTATTTT
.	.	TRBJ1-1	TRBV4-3	CASSQEGLSTEAFF	TGCGCCAGCAGCCAAGAGGGACTAAGCACTGAAGCTTTCTTT
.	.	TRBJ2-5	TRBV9	CASSVGTLAAQYF	TGTGCCAGCAGCGTAGGAACCCTTGCAGCCCAGTACTTC
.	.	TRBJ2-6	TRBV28	CASSLGRLSGANVLTF	TGTGCCAGCAGTTTGGGACGGCTCTCTGGGGCCAACGTCCTGACTTTC
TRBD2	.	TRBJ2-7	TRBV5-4	CASSFIAGKTYEQYF	TGTGCCAGCAGCTTCATAGCGGGGAAAACCTACGAGCAGTACTTC
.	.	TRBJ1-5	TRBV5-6	CASSLSSYSNQPQHF	TGTGCCAGCAGCTTGAGTTCTTATAGCAATCAGCCCCAGCATTTT
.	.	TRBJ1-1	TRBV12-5	CASGPTRERGTEAFF	TGTGCTAGTGGTCCGACCAGGGAGAGGGGAACTGAAGCTTTCTTT
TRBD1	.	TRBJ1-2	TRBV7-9	CASSLSTGGDYGYTF	TGTGCCAGCAGCTTATCAACAGGGGGCGACTATGGCTACACCTTC
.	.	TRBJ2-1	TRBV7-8	CASTLGENNEQFF	TGTGCCAGCACCCTAGGGGAGAACAATGAGCAGTTCTTC
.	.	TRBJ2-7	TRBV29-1	CSVEVAASYEQYF	TGCAGCGTTGAAGTTGCAGCGTCCTACGAGCAGTACTTC
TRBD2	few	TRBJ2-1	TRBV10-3	CAIRRPSGRAGGVYNEQFF	TGTGCCATCAGGAGGCCTAGCGGGAGGGCCGGGGGGGTCTACAATGAGCAGTTCTTC
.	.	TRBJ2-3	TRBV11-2	CATRRAITDTQYF	TGTGCCACCAGAAGAGCAATCACAGATACGCAGTATTTT
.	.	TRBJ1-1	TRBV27	CASSQGYYYTEAFF	TGTGCCAGCAGCCAAGGATATTATTACACTGAAGCTTTCTTT
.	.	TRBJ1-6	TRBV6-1	CASIPFGRSNSPLHF	TGTGCCAGCATTCCCTTCGGACGGAGTAATTCACCCCTCCACTTT
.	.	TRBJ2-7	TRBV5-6	CASSLTFRENEQYF	TGTGCCAGCAGCTTGACTTTCCGGGAGAACGAGCAGTACTTC
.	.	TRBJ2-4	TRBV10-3	CAISDPGHTKNIQYF	TGTGCCATCAGTGACCCGGGACACACCAAAAACATTCAGTACTTC
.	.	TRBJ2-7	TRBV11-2	CASSLETSRFTPTLFPIYEQYF	TGTGCCAGCAGCTTAGAGACGTCACGGTTTACCCCCACCTTGTTCCCTATCTACGAGCAGTACTTC
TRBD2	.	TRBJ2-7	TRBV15	CATSTAWPNRTSLYYEQYF	TGTGCCACCAGCACCGCTTGGCCTAATCGGACTAGCTTATACTACGAGCAGTACTTC
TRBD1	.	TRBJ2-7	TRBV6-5	CASSHRGLDEQYF	TGTGCCAGCAGCCACAGGGGGCTCGACGAGCAGTACTTC
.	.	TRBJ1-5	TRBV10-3	CATKAQVGEQPQHF	TGTGCCACCAAGGCCCAAGTGGGGGAACAGCCCCAGCATTTT
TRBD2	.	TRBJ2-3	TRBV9	CASGLAGGSTDTQYF	TGTGCCAGCGGCCTAGCGGGGGGGAGCACAGATACGCAGTATTTT
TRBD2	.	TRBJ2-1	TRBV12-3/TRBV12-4	CASSFKREGHEQFF	TGTGCCAGCAGTTTTAAGCGGGAGGGCCATGAGCAGTTCTTC
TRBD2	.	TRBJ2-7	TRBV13	CASSLTSGKYEQYF	TGTGCCAGCAGCTTAACTAGCGGGAAATACGAGCAGTACTTC
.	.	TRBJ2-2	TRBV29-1	CSVGTGNPNTGELFF	TGCAGCGTGGGAACAGGGAATCCGAACACCGGGGAGCTGTTTTTT